This T cell receptor beta chain was recovered during a study of OX40 agonist ivuxolimab in advanced cancers. Whole-study results and caveats: CD8+ T cells were the subset that, on average, had more expanded clones than CD4+. The specificity for antigen of the expanded peripheral T cells was not determined.

The CDR3 is made up of 13 amino acids. J was trimmed by 11 bases and V by 4 bases; bases with no gene match: 10. Germline CDR1 and CDR2: SGHAT and FQDESV (reference sequence). TCRdb keeps only in-frame clones here, not all; method: immunoSEQ multiplex PCR. The sample gives 25,000 to 35,000 clones, 80% to 85% of which show up once; roughly a sixth is in the top ten. As concerns this clone: Its antigen remains unknown.

The sequence came from an adult with an advanced solid tumor such as melanoma, head and neck, liver or kidney cancer. The specimen comprised CD4+ or CD8+ T cells sorted from blood, sampled in a trial of the OX40 agonist ivuxolimab. This chain connects TRBV11-1 to TRBJ2-5, with 7 bases lining up with TRBD1. The CDR3 protein is CASSSTGTEEQYF. In DNA, the CDR3 is TGTGCCAGCAGCTCGACAGGGACCGAGGAGCAGTACTTC.